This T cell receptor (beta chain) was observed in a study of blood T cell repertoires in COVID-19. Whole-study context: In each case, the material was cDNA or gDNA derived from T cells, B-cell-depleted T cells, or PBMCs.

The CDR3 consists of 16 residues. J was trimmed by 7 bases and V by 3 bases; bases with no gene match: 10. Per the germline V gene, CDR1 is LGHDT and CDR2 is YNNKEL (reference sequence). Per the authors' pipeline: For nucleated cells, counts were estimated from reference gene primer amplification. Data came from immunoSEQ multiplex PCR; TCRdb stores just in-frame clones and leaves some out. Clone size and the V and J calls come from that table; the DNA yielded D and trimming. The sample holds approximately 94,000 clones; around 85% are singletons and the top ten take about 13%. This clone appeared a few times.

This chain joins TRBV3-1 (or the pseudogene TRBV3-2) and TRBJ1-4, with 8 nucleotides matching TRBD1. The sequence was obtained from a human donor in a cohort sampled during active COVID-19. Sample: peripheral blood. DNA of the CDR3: TGTGCCAGCAGCCACGGCCAGGGGGCAAAGGGTGAAAAACTGTTTTTT. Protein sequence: CASSHGQGAKGEKLFF.